Presented here are 21 T cell receptor beta chains from one specimen sequenced in a study of T cell repertoires in cytomegalovirus infection. Using its own MiXCR run on the reads, TCRdb lists one record per CDR3 protein. The data show some 700,000 distinct CDR3 sequences, about 33% seen once. Their specific antigens are unknown. This sample comprised cultured PBMCs, obtained from culture after CMV antigen stimulation. The receptors here all came from a human donor in good health (CMV status not recorded). Some clones in this sample may be carry-over from other donors' samples.

This clonotype was found many times. The rearrangement joins TRBV7-2 to TRBJ2-3, with 8 bases lining up with TRBD2. V was clipped by 3 bases and J by 0 bases; unmatched bases: 8. Germline CDR1 and CDR2: SGHTA and FQGNSA. This CDR3 has 17 residues. The CDR3 is CASSFGRGSTSTDTQYF. CDR3 nucleotides: TGTGCCAGCAGCTTCGGGAGGGGATCCACTAGCACAGATACGCAGTATTTT.

This clonotype came up a few times. The chain links TRBV7-2 to TRBJ2-3; D is uncertain. CDR3 length: 14 residues. Germline CDR1 is SGHTA and CDR2 is FQGNSA. Trimming removed 5 bases at V and 2 bases at J, with 11 bases between. CDR3 nucleotides: TGTGCCAGCAGCCGTTCACCTTCCACAGATACGCAGTATTTT. Translation gives CASSRSPSTDTQYF.

This clonotype came up a few times. This chain's CDR3 is CASSFPGQGAFF. DNA of the CDR3: TGTGCCAGCAGCTTTCCGGGACAGGGAGCTTTCTTT. This sequence joins TRBV11-2 and TRBJ1-1; 9 bases fit TRBD1. Trimming removed 3 bases from V and 10 bases from J; junction bases left unmatched: 3. CDR1 and CDR2 (germline): SGHAT, FQNNGV. The CDR3 is 12 amino acids. The full variable domain, its missing parts supplied by reference TRBV11-2 and TRBJ1-1, is EAGVAQSPRYKIIEKRQSVAFWCNPISGHATLYWYQQILGQGPKLLIQFQNNGVVDDSQLPKDRFSAERLKGVDSTLKIQPAKLEDSAVYLCASSFPGQGAFFGQGTRLTVV.

There are many counts of this clonotype. The rearrangement joins TRBV7-2 to TRBJ2-7; D not certain. Trimming pared 0 bases from V and 7 bases from J, leaving 4 bases between. The CDR3 covers 11 residues. Germline lookup yields CDR1 SGHTA and CDR2 FQGNSA. The CDR3 is CASSLAWEQYF. The DNA of the CDR3 is TGTGCCAGCAGCTTAGCCTGGGAGCAGTACTTC.

This clonotype was counted only a few times. The chain joins TRBV18 to TRBJ2-5; either TRBD1 or TRBD2 may fit D (5 bases each). Germline V lookup: CDR1 KGHSH, CDR2 LQKENI. This CDR3 comprises 15 residues. V was cut by 1 base and J by 1 base, with 10 bases left in between. CDR3 region: CASSPRTGPQETQYF. DNA of the CDR3: TGTGCCAGCTCACCACGTACGGGGCCCCAAGAGACCCAGTACTTC.

This clonotype was counted a single time. The chain combines TRBV4-1 with TRBJ1-5; weak D call: TRBD1 (6 bases). There are 16 residues in the CDR3. Germline CDR1 reads MGHRA; CDR2 reads YSYEKL. Between the trimmed V and J ends, which lost 0 bases and 4 bases, there was a span of 13 bases. CDR3 DNA sequence: TGCGCCAGCAGCCAAGAACCGGGGGCTATGAATCAGCCCCAGCATTTT. Encoded protein: CASSQEPGAMNQPQHF.

This clonotype occurred a few times. V usage is TRBV10-2 and J usage is TRBJ2-3, with D perhaps TRBD1 or TRBD2 (5 bases each). Germline CDR1 and CDR2: WSHSY and SAAADI. V shed 7 bases and J shed 0 bases, with 23 bases lying between them. The CDR3 sequence is 18 residues long. The CDR3 loop is CASILTGTPGGSTDTQYF. CDR3 in DNA: TGCGCCAGCATCCTAACCGGGACCCCGGGTGGAAGCACAGATACGCAGTATTTT.

Ten or more counts support this clonotype. This chain links TRBV7-6 with TRBJ2-7; D is undetermined. Trimming left V 5 bases short and J 4 bases short, with 12 bases between. The CDR3 runs 13 residues. Germline CDR1 is SGHVS and CDR2 is FNYEAQ. In DNA form, the CDR3 reads TGTGCCAGCAGCCCGGACCTCCTATACGAGCAGTACTTC. It codes for CASSPDLLYEQYF.

This chain joins TRBV2 and TRBJ1-3, with D perhaps TRBD1 (6 bases). Germline loops: CDR1 SNHLY, CDR2 FYNNEI. There are 14 residues in the CDR3. Trimming took 6 bases from V and 4 from J, leaving 13 bases between them. The CDR3 nucleotides read TGTGCCAGCAGGATCCGGACAGCCGGAAACACCATATATTTT. This encodes CASRIRTAGNTIYF.

The chain combines TRBV6-2 or TRBV6-3 with TRBJ1-1, with D perhaps TRBD1 (6 bases). CDR1 and CDR2 from the germline V gene are MNHEY and SVGEGT. The CDR3 is 13 amino acids. V was cut by 0 bases and J by 6 bases, with 8 bases left in between. The chain's CDR3 is CASSYSTGPEAFF. CDR3 bases: TGTGCCAGCAGTTACTCGACAGGACCTGAAGCTTTCTTT.

This clonotype appeared a few times. The chain combines TRBV6-1 with TRBJ2-2; possibly TRBD1 for D (6 bases). Trimming removed 8 bases at V and 6 bases at J, with 16 bases between. Germline V CDR1 and CDR2: MNHNS, SASEGT. The CDR3 covers 14 residues. CDR3 coding DNA: TGTGCCAGCGTACAACAGGGCTGGGCCGGGGAGCTGTTTTTT. This encodes CASVQQGWAGELFF.

The table lists this clonotype with a count of one. The chain couples TRBV4-3 to TRBJ2-7; D uncertain. The germline gives CDR1 LGHNA, CDR2 YSLEER. This CDR3 region has 15 residues. V gave up 0 bases and J gave up 0 bases, with 9 bases separating them. The CDR3 DNA follows: TGCGCCAGCAGCCAAGAACAGAGACGCTCCTACGAGCAGTACTTC. Amino acid sequence: CASSQEQRRSYEQYF.

J is TRBJ2-7 and V is TRBV7-9; possibly TRBD2 for D (5 bases). CDR1 is SEHNR, CDR2 FQNEAQ, per germline (reference sequence). V was trimmed by 6 bases and J by 7 bases, leaving 13 bases between them. CDR3 length: 12 amino acids. The CDR3, as DNA: TGTGCCAGCAGTCACGACGGGGAGGAGCAGTACTTC. Amino acids: CASSHDGEEQYF.

The V and J genes are TRBV24-1 and TRBJ2-3; 14 nucleotides agree with TRBD2. The CDR3 is 19 amino acids. Looked up from germline, CDR1 is KGHDR and CDR2 is SFDVKD. The V segment lost 5 bases and the J segment 2 bases; nucleotides outside the gene matches: 11. Here the CDR3 reads CATSVFGLAGGTLTDTQYF. The CDR3 bases are TGTGCCACCAGTGTCTTCGGACTAGCGGGGGGAACCCTCACAGATACGCAGTATTTT.

This clonotype was counted a single time. This sequence joins TRBV6-1 and TRBJ2-7, with D perhaps given as TRBD1 or TRBD2 (5 bases each). CDR1 is MNHNS and CDR2 is SASEGT in the germline V gene. There are 13 residues in the CDR3. Deletions cut 4 bases from V and 7 bases from J, with 14 bases between. As DNA, the CDR3 is TGTGCCAGCAGTGGGGAGCAGGGCACTGAGCAGTACTTC. Residues: CASSGEQGTEQYF.

This clonotype has more than one count but fewer than ten. CDR3 in amino acids: CASSMGGETDTQYF. CDR3 sequence (DNA): TGTGCCAGTAGTATGGGCGGGGAAACAGATACGCAGTATTTT. The chain employs TRBV19 and TRBJ2-3; maybe TRBD2 (6 bases). Germline V gene sequence: CDR1 LNHDA, CDR2 SQIVND (reference sequence). The CDR3 consists of 14 residues. The V gene lost 3 bases and the J gene lost 3 bases, with 10 bases spanning the gap.

The V gene is TRBV2, the J gene TRBJ1-2; the D is unclear. Germline CDR1 reads SNHLY; CDR2 reads FYNNEI. The CDR3 runs 14 residues. V gave up 8 bases and J gave up 0 bases, with 13 bases separating them. CDR3 sequence: CASLDGKANYGYTF. The CDR3 DNA reads TGTGCCAGCCTGGACGGGAAAGCTAACTATGGCTACACCTTC.

This chain uses TRBV7-9 with TRBJ2-7; D unresolved. This CDR3 is built from 14 residues. CDR1 and CDR2 (germline): SEHNR, FQNEAQ (reference sequence). V was trimmed by 6 bases and J by 0 bases, leaving 12 bases between them. The chain's CDR3 is CASSLSAYSYEQYF. The CDR3 nucleotides read TGTGCCAGCAGTCTGTCAGCCTACTCCTACGAGCAGTACTTC.

The chain has TRBV20-1 and TRBJ2-1; 10 bases are shared with TRBD2. The germline CDR1 and CDR2 sequences are DFQATT and SNEGSKA (reference sequence). This CDR3 region has 15 residues. With 6 bases clipped from V and 9 bases from J, the junction kept 14 bases outside the gene matches. The CDR3 DNA sequence: TGCAGTGCCCATAAGCGGGGGGGCCTTCGGAGTGAGCAGTTCTTC. It codes for CSAHKRGGLRSEQFF.

This clonotype was counted between two and nine times. The chain recombines TRBV6-1 with TRBJ1-1; perhaps TRBD1 as D (5 bases). CDR3 size: 12 residues. CDR1 MNHNS and CDR2 SASEGT come from the germline V gene. Trimming shortened V by 6 bases and J by 11 bases, and 16 bases separated the two germline ends. For the CDR3, the DNA is TGTGCCAGCAGGCCCGACAGAGATTGGGCTTTCTTT. Translation: CASRPDRDWAFF.

This clonotype turned up a few times. The chain has TRBV28 and TRBJ1-2; no reliable D call. The length of the CDR3 is 15 residues. The V end lost 2 bases, the J end lost 1 base, and 11 bases lay between the germline ends. CDR1 and CDR2 from the germline V gene are MDHEN and SYDVKM. CDR3 region: CASSLDGKFNYGYTF. In DNA, the CDR3 is TGTGCCAGCAGTTTAGACGGAAAATTTAACTATGGCTACACCTTC.